Here is one TCR beta chain with its context. The antigen remains undetermined. The sample comes from a study of cytomegalovirus exposure and HLA in healthy donors. Sequenced by immunoSEQ multiplex PCR; TCRdb stores in-frame clones only, minus some. This repertoire shows some 310,000 clones, 70% to 90% found once; its top ten account for around 0.88%. This CDR3 has 13 residues. Looked up from germline, CDR1 is SGHDN and CDR2 is FVKESK. V gave up 2 bases and J gave up 4 bases, with 8 bases separating them. Study-level findings and limits: The study put 150 or so TCR beta chains on its list as cytomegalovirus-associated.

The sequence was obtained from a man under 40 in good health and CMV-seronegative. The specimen was PBMCs. The chain employs TRBV14 and TRBJ1-2; D call uncertain. Written as DNA, the CDR3 is TGTGCCAGCAGCCAAACGCGTGGCTATGGCTACACCTTC. It encodes CASSQTRGYGYTF.